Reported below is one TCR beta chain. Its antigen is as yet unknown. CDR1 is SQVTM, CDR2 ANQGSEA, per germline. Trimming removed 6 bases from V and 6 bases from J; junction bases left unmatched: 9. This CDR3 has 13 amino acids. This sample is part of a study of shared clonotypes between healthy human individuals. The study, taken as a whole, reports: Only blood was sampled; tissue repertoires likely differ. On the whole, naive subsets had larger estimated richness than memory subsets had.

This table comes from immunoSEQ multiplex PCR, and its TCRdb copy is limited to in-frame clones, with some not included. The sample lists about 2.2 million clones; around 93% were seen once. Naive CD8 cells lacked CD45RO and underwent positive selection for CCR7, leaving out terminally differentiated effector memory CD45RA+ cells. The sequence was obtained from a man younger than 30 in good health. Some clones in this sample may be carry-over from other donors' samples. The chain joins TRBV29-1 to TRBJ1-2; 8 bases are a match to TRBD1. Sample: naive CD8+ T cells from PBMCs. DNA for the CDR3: TGCAGCGTCGACAGGGGATTGGAGCATGGCTACACCTTC. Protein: CSVDRGLEHGYTF.